This record covers a single TCR beta chain. What it recognizes is unknown. Germline V gene sequence: CDR1 SGHVS, CDR2 FQNEAQ. J gave up 5 bases and V 3 bases, and 4 bases lay outside the gene matches. This CDR3 has 16 residues. The data stem from a study of PD-1 blockade in classical Hodgkin lymphoma. Points from the study as a whole: With CD4+ cells, TCR diversity rose significantly by C4D1, but not with CD8+ cells. Whatever underlies the repertoire differences (possibly disease activity or prior therapy) remains undefined.

Some clones are missing from TCRdb's copy, which holds only in-frame ones; the method was immunoSEQ multiplex PCR. The data contain fewer than 30,000 clones, 82% of them singletons. Every patient relapsed after autologous stem cell transplantation, and brentuximab vedotin exposure varied. This clonotype originated in a human donor with classical Hodgkin lymphoma. The chain carries TRBV7-8 and TRBJ2-5; 15 nucleotides agree with TRBD2. Here the sequenced sample was peripheral blood mononuclear cells (PBMCs), taken before the second cycle of nivolumab. The CDR3 loop is CASSFGLAGGLETQYF. The DNA for the CDR3 is TGTGCCAGCAGCTTCGGACTAGCGGGGGGGTTGGAGACCCAGTACTTC.